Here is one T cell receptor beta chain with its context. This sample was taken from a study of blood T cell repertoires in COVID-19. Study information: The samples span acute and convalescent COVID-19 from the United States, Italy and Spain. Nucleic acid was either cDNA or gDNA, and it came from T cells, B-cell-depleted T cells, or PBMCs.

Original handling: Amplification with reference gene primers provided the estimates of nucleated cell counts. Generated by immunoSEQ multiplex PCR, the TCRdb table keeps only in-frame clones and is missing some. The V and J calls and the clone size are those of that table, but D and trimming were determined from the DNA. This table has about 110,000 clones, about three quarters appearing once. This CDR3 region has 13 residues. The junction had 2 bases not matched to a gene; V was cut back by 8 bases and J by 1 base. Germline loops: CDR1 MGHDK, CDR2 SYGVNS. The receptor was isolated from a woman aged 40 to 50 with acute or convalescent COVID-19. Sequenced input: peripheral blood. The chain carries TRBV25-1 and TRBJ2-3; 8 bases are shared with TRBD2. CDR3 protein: CASSGGGTDTQYF. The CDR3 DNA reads TGTGCCAGCTCGGGGGGGGGCACAGATACGCAGTATTTT.